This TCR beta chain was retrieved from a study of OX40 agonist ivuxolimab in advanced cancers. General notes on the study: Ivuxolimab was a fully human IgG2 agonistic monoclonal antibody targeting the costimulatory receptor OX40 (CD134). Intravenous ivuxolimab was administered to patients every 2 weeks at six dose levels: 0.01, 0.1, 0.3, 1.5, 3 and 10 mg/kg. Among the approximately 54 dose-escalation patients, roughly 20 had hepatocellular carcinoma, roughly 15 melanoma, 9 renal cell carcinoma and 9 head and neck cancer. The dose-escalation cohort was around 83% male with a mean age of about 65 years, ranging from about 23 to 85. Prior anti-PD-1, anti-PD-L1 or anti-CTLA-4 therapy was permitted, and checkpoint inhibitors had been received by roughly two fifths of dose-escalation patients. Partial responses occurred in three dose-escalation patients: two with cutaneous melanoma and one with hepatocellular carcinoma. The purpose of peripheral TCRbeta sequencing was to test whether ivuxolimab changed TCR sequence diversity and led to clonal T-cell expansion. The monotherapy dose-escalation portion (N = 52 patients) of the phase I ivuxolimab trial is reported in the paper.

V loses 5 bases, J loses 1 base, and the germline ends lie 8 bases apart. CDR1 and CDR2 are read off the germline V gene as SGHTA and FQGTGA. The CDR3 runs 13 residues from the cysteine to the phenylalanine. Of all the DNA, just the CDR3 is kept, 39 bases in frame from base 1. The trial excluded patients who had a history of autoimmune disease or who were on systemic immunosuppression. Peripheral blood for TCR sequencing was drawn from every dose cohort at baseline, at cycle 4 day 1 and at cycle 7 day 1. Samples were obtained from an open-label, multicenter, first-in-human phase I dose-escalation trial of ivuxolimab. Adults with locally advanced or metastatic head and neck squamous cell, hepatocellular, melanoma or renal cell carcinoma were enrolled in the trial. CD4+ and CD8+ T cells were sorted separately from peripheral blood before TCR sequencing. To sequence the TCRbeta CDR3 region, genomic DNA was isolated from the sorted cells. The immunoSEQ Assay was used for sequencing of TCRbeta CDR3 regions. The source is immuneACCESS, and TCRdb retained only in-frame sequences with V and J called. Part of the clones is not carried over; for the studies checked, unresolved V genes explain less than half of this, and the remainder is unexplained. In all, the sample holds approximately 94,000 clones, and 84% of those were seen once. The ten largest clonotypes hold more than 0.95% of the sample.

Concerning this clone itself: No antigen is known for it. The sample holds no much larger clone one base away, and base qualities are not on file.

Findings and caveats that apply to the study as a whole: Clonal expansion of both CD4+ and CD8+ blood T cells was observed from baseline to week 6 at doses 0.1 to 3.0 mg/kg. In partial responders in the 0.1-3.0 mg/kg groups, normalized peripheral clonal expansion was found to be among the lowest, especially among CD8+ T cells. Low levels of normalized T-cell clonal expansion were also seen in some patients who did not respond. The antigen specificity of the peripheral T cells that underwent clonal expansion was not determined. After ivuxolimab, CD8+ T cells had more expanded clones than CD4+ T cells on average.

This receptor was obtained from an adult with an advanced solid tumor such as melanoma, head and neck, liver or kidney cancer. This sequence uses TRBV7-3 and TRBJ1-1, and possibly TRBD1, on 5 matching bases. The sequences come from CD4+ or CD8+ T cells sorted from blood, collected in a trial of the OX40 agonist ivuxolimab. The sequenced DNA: TGTGCCAGCAGCCCCACAGGGAACACTGAAGCTTTCTTT. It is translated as CASSPTGNTEAFF.